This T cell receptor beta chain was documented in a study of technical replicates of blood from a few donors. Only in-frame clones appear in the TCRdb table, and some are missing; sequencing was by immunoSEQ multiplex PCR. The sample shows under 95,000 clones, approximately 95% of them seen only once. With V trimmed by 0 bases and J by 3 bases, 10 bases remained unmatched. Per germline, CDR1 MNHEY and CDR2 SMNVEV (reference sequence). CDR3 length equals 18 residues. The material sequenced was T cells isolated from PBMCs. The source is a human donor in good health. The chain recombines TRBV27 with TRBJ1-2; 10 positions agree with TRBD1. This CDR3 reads CASSLSLGTGETYYGYTF. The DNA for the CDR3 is TGTGCCAGCAGTTTATCGTTAGGGACAGGGGAAACCTACTATGGCTACACCTTC.